These 17 T cell receptor beta chains originate from one sample sequenced in a study of T cells in Graves' hyperthyroidism and ophthalmopathy. There were TCR beta CDR3 regions amplified from RNA transcripts. A first-round RT-PCR of the TCR CDR3 used the HTBI primer set. Each CDR3 protein gets one entry after TCRdb re-called the multiplex PCR reads with MiXCR. In the table there are about 300,000 distinct CDR3 sequences, roughly a fifth of which are singletons. Sequenced: blood. The source of these receptors is a man aged 50 to 60 with Graves' ophthalmopathy.

Many counts were recorded for this clonotype. This chain uses TRBV27 with TRBJ2-5; possibly TRBD2 for D (7 bases). Per germline, CDR1 MNHEY and CDR2 SMNVEV (reference sequence). The CDR3 has 14 amino acids. V gave up 2 bases and J gave up 1 base, with 8 bases separating them. The CDR3 region has the DNA TGTGCCAGCAGTTTACGGGGGGCCCAAGAGACCCAGTACTTC. It codes for CASSLRGAQETQYF.

This clonotype was picked up many times. J is TRBJ1-5 and V is TRBV7-2; the match to TRBD1 covers 10 bases. CDR3 length: 17 residues. From germline, CDR1 is SGHTA and CDR2 FQGNSA. The junction had 10 bases not matched to a gene; V was cut back by 5 bases and J by 3 bases. The CDR3 is CASSLGQGVRDNQPQHF. CDR3 DNA sequence: TGTGCCAGCAGCCTCGGACAGGGGGTTAGAGACAATCAGCCCCAGCATTTT.

This clonotype was recorded at least ten times. This chain uses TRBV5-1 with TRBJ1-5; weak D call: TRBD1 (6 bases). V was trimmed by 0 bases and J by 9 bases, leaving 16 bases between them. Looked up from germline, CDR1 is SGHRS and CDR2 is YFSETQ. The CDR3 has 15 amino acids. The CDR3 is CASSLASAGVTPQHF. In DNA, the CDR3 is TGCGCCAGCAGCTTGGCCTCGGCAGGGGTGACGCCCCAGCATTTT.

The chain links TRBV9 to TRBJ2-1; 10 bases are a match to TRBD2. Per germline, CDR1 SGDLS and CDR2 YYNGEE. The J segment lost 0 bases and the V segment lost 6 bases, leaving 3 bases of the junction unmatched. The CDR3 covers 15 residues. Written as DNA, the CDR3 is TGTGCCAGCACCCTAGCGGGAGCCTCCTACAATGAGCAGTTCTTC. This codes for CASTLAGASYNEQFF.

This chain links TRBV20-1 with TRBJ2-1; 7 bases match TRBD2. The CDR3 is 14 residues long. V lost 5 bases to trimming and J lost 4 bases; unmatched junction nucleotides: 8. Germline lookup yields CDR1 DFQATT and CDR2 SNEGSKA (reference sequence). CDR3 region: CSAVLAAGYNEQFF. In nucleotides, the CDR3 is TGCAGTGCTGTGCTAGCGGCGGGGTACAATGAGCAGTTCTTC.

The CDR3 is CSVTSGETGNTIYF. In nucleotides, the CDR3 is TGCAGCGTGACCTCAGGGGAAACTGGAAACACCATATATTTT. The chain is built from TRBV29-1 and TRBJ1-3; D is possibly TRBD1 (6 bases). This CDR3 comprises 14 residues. Germline V CDR1 and CDR2: SQVTM, ANQGSEA. V lost 6 bases and J 2 bases, leaving 14 bases between the germline ends.

The chain combines TRBV5-1 with TRBJ2-5, with D perhaps matching TRBD2 (6 bases). In germline, CDR1 is SGHRS, CDR2 YFSETQ. V gave up 0 bases and J gave up 5 bases, with 17 bases separating them. The CDR3 has 16 residues. CDR3 protein: CASSLGSGVSQETQYF. CDR3 bases: TGCGCCAGCAGCTTGGGTTCGGGAGTGAGTCAGGAGACCCAGTACTTC.

The chain links TRBV3-1 to TRBJ2-7; unclear D gene. The V gene lost 1 base and the J gene lost 3 bases, with 10 bases spanning the gap. This CDR3 comprises 14 residues. The germline V gene has CDR1 LGHDT and CDR2 YNNKEL (reference sequence). The DNA of the CDR3 is TGTGCCAGCAGCCAAGCCGCCCCACTCTACGAGCAGTACTTC. Residues: CASSQAAPLYEQYF.

This clonotype was detected ten times or more. The genes are TRBV30 and TRBJ2-1; unclear D gene. V lost 0 bases and J 5 bases, leaving 5 bases between the germline ends. The germline V gene encodes CDR1 GTSNPN and CDR2 SVGIG (reference sequence). This CDR3 comprises 12 residues. The CDR3 DNA reads as TGTGCCTGGAGTGTACTCCACAATGAGCAGTTCTTC. Translated: CAWSVLHNEQFF.

This clonotype has just one count. Since no conserved phenylalanine or tryptophan closes the CDR3, a read error is the likely cause. V gene TRBV6-1 combines with J gene TRBJ2-7; TRBD2 agrees at 8 bases. This CDR3 spans 14 amino acids. Trimming removed 5 bases from V and 2 bases from J; junction bases left unmatched: 5. Germline lookup yields CDR1 MNHNS and CDR2 SASEGT. The CDR3 sequence is CASSRTSPTYEQYL. The CDR3 DNA is TGTGCCAGCAGTCGGACTAGCCCGACCTACGAGCAGTACCTC.

V and J are TRBV20-1 and TRBJ1-3, with 12 bases matching TRBD1. CDR1 and CDR2 (germline): DFQATT, SNEGSKA (reference sequence). This CDR3 has 16 residues. V was clipped by 3 bases and J by 1 base; unmatched bases: 4. This chain's CDR3 is CSASKGQGASGNTIYF. The CDR3 nucleotides read TGCAGTGCTAGTAAGGGACAGGGGGCATCTGGAAACACCATATATTTT.

The V and J genes are TRBV7-9 and TRBJ1-2; 8 bases line up with TRBD1. The length of the CDR3 is 13 residues. CDR1 is SEHNR, CDR2 FQNEAQ, per germline (reference sequence). Trimming at V came to 1 base and at J to 8 bases, leaving 3 bases not matched to a gene. CDR3 amino acids: CASSLGRGQGYTF. CDR3 nucleotide sequence: TGTGCCAGCAGCTTAGGCAGGGGGCAAGGCTACACCTTC.

The V call is TRBV29-1, the J call TRBJ1-1, with a possible D match to TRBD1 (6 bases). The V end was cut by 6 bases, the J end by 0 bases, with 14 bases between. The V gene's germline CDR1 is SQVTM and CDR2 ANQGSEA. The length of the CDR3 is 14 residues. The chain's CDR3 is CSVRGGGMNTEAFF. The CDR3 DNA follows: TGCAGCGTCCGAGGGGGAGGGATGAACACTGAAGCTTTCTTT.

This clonotype was recorded a few times. This rearrangement joins TRBV28 to TRBJ1-6, with D hard to call. Germline V gene data show CDR1 as MDHEN and CDR2 as SYDVKM. Trimming stripped 5 bases from V and 0 bases from J, with 8 bases between. The CDR3 loop spans 15 amino acids. The CDR3 reads CASSSSSSYNSPLHF. For the CDR3, the DNA is TGTGCCAGCAGTAGTTCGAGCTCCTATAATTCACCCCTCCACTTT.

Only a few counts were recorded for this clonotype. V usage is TRBV5-1 and J usage is TRBJ2-7; perhaps D is TRBD1 or TRBD2 (5 bases each). There are 15 residues in the CDR3. CDR1 and CDR2 from the germline V gene are SGHRS and YFSETQ. Between the trimmed V and J ends, which lost 4 bases and 0 bases, there was a span of 14 bases. CDR3 amino acids: CASSLPGTSSYEQYF. CDR3 nucleotides: TGCGCCAGCAGCCTCCCGGGGACGAGCTCCTACGAGCAGTACTTC.

This clonotype was found a few times. The rearrangement joins TRBV7-9 to TRBJ2-1; 8 bases agree with TRBD2. The CDR3 runs 19 residues. Germline trimming cut 0 bases from V and 4 bases from J; bases unmatched to any gene: 14. The germline V gene has CDR1 SEHNR and CDR2 FQNEAQ (reference sequence). The CDR3 DNA reads TGTGCCAGCAGCTTAGCCCCGGCAGCGGGAGTATCCGAATACAATGAGCAGTTCTTC. Translated: CASSLAPAAGVSEYNEQFF.

V and J are TRBV6-2 or TRBV6-3 and TRBJ2-1; TRBD2 is a possible D gene (5 bases). This CDR3 comprises 14 residues. Germline lookup yields CDR1 MNHEY and CDR2 SVGEGT. Trimming stripped 2 bases from V and 3 bases from J, with 8 bases between. The CDR3 nucleotides read TGTGCCAGCAGTTACGCCGGGAACTACAATGAGCAGTTCTTC. Protein: CASSYAGNYNEQFF.